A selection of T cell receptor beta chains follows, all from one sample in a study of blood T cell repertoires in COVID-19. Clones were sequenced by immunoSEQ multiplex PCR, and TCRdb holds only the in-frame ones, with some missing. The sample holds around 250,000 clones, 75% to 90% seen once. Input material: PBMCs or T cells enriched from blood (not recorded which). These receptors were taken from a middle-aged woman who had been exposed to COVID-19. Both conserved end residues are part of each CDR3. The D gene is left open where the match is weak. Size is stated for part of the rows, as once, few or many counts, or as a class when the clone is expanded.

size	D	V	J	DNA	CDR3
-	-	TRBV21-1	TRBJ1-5	TGTGCCTGCCAAATCCGGGATCCAGAAGGGCCCCAGCATTTT	CACQIRDPEGPQHF
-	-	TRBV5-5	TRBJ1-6	TGTGCCAGCAGCCTAGGGGTACAGAACTTTAATTCACCCCTCCACTTT	CASSLGVQNFNSPLHF
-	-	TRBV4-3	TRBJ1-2	TGCGCCAGCAGCCAAGATACCGTGGGCTTCGGGGTCACCTTC	CASSQDTVGFGVTF
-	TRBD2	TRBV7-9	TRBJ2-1	TGTGCCAGCAGCTTAGGGACCGGGACTAGGGAAAACAATGAGCAGTTCTTC	CASSLGTGTRENNEQFF
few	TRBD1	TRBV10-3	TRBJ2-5	TGTGCCATCACCCCGACAGGGGTCGGGGAGACCCAGTACTTC	CAITPTGVGETQYF
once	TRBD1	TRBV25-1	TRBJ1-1	TGTGCCAGCGAAACTCGTCAAGGACAGGAGAGTGACACTGAAGCTTTCTTT	CASETRQGQESDTEAFF
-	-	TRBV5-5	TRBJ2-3	TGTGCCAGCAGCTTGGCTGGCAGCCCGGGGGATACGCAGTATTTT	CASSLAGSPGDTQYF
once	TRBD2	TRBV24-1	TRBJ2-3	TGTGCCACCAGTGAGTGGACTAGCGACCTTGGAGGAGATACGCAGTATTTT	CATSEWTSDLGGDTQYF
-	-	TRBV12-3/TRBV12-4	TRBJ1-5	TGTGCCAGCACCGGACAGTTCAATCAGCCCCAGCATTTT	CASTGQFNQPQHF
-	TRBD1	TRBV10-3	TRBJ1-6	TGTGCCAGCAGGGACAGGGACCGTCCCCTCCACTTT	CASRDRDRPLHF
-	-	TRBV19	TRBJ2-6	TGTGCCAGTACCATCAGGGGGGCTTTCGGAGGGGCCAACGTCCTGACTTTC	CASTIRGAFGGANVLTF
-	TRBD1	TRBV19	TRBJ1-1	TGTGCCAGTAGGAGGACAGGGGGTGCGGTGAACACTGAAGCTTTCTTT	CASRRTGGAVNTEAFF
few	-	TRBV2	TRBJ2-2	TGTGCCAGCAGTAAGGACGGGAGCTTCACCGGGGAGCTGTTTTTT	CASSKDGSFTGELFF
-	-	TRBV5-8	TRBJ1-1	TGTGCCAGCAGTCTTGGAACAGGGCCTTTTCCTGAAGCTTTCTTT	CASSLGTGPFPEAFF
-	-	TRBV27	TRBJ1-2	TGTGCCAGCAGTTTGTGGGGGGGATACTATGGCTACACCTTC	CASSLWGGYYGYTF
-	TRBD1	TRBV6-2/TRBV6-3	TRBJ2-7	TGTGCCAGCAGCTCTAGCCGGGACAGGGGTTTAGACGAGCAGTACTTC	CASSSSRDRGLDEQYF
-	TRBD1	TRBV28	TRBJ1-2	TGTGCCAGTAACAGGGGAGTGGGCTACACCTTC	CASNRGVGYTF
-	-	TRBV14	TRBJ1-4	TGTGCCAGCAGCCAAGTAATCACAGTCAATGAAAAACTGTTTTTT	CASSQVITVNEKLFF
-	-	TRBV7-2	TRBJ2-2	TGTGCCAGCAGCTTAGGGAGGGAACTCACCGGGGAGCTGTTTTTT	CASSLGRELTGELFF
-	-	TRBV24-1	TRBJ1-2	TGTGCCACCAGTGACCCTTCTACAGGGATAGACTACACCTTC	CATSDPSTGIDYTF
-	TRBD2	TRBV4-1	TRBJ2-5	TGCGCCAGCAGCCAAGCGCGGGGGGCCGGGGAGACCCAGTACTTC	CASSQARGAGETQYF
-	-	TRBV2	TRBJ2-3	TGTGCCACCTTCGTAGTCACAGATACGCAGTATTTT	CATFVVTDTQYF
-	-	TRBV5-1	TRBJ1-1	TGCGCCAGCAGCCGGGGTAGCACTGAAGCTTTCTTT	CASSRGSTEAFF
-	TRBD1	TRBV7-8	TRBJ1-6	TGTGCCAGCAGCTTAGCCACAGGGGTTAGCTCCTATAATTCACCCCTCCACTTT	CASSLATGVSSYNSPLHF
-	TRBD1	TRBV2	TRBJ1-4	TGTGCCAGCAGATCCACTTCGACAGGGGGCGATGAAAAACTGTTTTTT	CASRSTSTGGDEKLFF
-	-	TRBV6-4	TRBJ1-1	TGTGCCAGCAGTGCCAGGGAAGCTTTCTTT	CASSAREAFF
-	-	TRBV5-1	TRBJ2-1	TGTGCCAGCAGCTGGGCCCAACCCAGCCCCATCTACAATGAGCAGTTCTTC	CASSWAQPSPIYNEQFF
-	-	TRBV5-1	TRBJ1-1	TGCGCCAGCAGCTCGTCGGGGAGCGGGAACACTGAAGCTTTCTTT	CASSSSGSGNTEAFF
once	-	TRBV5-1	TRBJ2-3	TGCGCCAGCGGGTCGGGGGACAGACCAGACACAGATACGCAGTATTTT	CASGSGDRPDTDTQYF
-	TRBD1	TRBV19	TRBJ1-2	TGTGCCAGTAGCAAACGGACAGGGGCTAACGGTGGCTACACCTTC	CASSKRTGANGGYTF
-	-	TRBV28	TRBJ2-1	TGTGCCAGCAGTTTAAGCCAGGGAAACAATGAGCAGTTCTTC	CASSLSQGNNEQFF
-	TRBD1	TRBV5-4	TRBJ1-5	TGTGCCAGCAGCTTGGGATTCCGGGACAGGGAGCAGGGTCAGCCCCAGCATTTT	CASSLGFRDREQGQPQHF
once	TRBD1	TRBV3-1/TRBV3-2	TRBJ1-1	TGTGCCAGCAGCCACGCCGCGACAGGGAACGGAGCTTTCTTT	CASSHAATGNGAFF
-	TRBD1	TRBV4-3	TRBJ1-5	TGCGCCAGCAGCCAATCGACAGGGGTGAGAGGAAGCAATCAGCCCCAGCATTTT	CASSQSTGVRGSNQPQHF
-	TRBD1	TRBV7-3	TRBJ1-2	TGTGCCAGCAGCCGAGATAGCCGACAGGGGGAAAAAGGAAACTATGGCTACACCTTC	CASSRDSRQGEKGNYGYTF
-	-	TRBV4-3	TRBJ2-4	TGCGCCAGCAGCCAAGAAGCGTGGGACATTCAGTACTTC	CASSQEAWDIQYF
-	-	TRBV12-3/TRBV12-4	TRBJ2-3	TGTGCCAGCGGTCTGACTAGAGATACGCAGTATTTT	CASGLTRDTQYF
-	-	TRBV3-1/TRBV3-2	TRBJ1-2	TGTGCCAGCAGCCAAGATCCTCAGGGCGACCCTGGCTACACCTTC	CASSQDPQGDPGYTF
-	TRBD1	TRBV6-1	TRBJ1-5	TGTGCCAGCAGTGAAGGACAGGGGATCAATCAGCCCCAGCATTTT	CASSEGQGINQPQHF
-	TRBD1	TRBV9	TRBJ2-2	TGTGCCAGCAGCCCGCGACAGGGGTCGGGCACCGGGGAGCTGTTTTTT	CASSPRQGSGTGELFF
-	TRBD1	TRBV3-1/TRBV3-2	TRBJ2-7	TGTGCCAGCAGGCCAAGTGGGACAGTGACCTCCTACGAGCAGTACTTC	CASRPSGTVTSYEQYF
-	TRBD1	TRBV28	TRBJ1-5	TGTGCCAGCCGCCGGGGGGCACAGGGGGTCTACCAGCCCCAGCATTTT	CASRRGAQGVYQPQHF
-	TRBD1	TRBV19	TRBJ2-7	TGTGCCAGTAGTTCCGGGACAGGGGACTACGAGCAGTACTTC	CASSSGTGDYEQYF
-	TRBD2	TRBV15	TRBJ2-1	TGTGCCACCAGCAGAGATAGGGGACTAGCGGGAGGGGGGACCTACAATGAGCAGTTCTTC	CATSRDRGLAGGGTYNEQFF
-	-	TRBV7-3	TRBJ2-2	TGTGCCAGCAGCTTAATTCAAGGAGCGAGGGAGCTGTTTTTT	CASSLIQGARELFF
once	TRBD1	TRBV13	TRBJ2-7	TGTGCCAGCAGCTCGACAGGGTACGAGCAGTACTTC	CASSSTGYEQYF
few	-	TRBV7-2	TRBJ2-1	TGTGCCAGCAGCTTTATGGCCGGGGTAAATGAGCAGTTCTTC	CASSFMAGVNEQFF
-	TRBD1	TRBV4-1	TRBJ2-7	TGCGCCAGCAGCCGAGTAACGACAGGGGACTACGAGCAGTACTTC	CASSRVTTGDYEQYF
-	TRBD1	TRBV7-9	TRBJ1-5	TGTGCCAGCAGCGGGACAGGGGCGATGCATCAGCCCCAGCATTTT	CASSGTGAMHQPQHF
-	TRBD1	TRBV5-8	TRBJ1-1	TGTGCCAGCAGCTACATAGACAGGGGTAGCACTGAAGCTTTCTTT	CASSYIDRGSTEAFF
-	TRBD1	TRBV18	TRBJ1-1	TGTGCCAGCTCATCAGAACAGGGGACTGAAGCTTTCTTT	CASSSEQGTEAFF
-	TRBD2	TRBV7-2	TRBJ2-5	TGTGCCAGCAGCTTAGAGAGCGGGGGGGTTGGGGAGACCCAGTACTTC	CASSLESGGVGETQYF
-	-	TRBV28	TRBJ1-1	TGTGCCAGCAGCCCCCCGCGGGGGAGGGGGGCGAGCACTGAAGCTTTCTTT	CASSPPRGRGASTEAFF
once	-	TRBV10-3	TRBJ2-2	TGTGCCATCAGTGTAGGGCGGGAAAACACCGGGGAGCTGTTTTTT	CAISVGRENTGELFF
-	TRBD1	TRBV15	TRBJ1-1	TGTGCCACCAGCAGGGTCACAGGGGTCATGGGCACTGAAGCTTTCTTT	CATSRVTGVMGTEAFF
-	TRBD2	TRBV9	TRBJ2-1	TGTGCCAGCAGCCTGACTAGCGGGGCCTACAATGAGCAGTTCTTC	CASSLTSGAYNEQFF
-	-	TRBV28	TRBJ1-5	TGTGCCAGCGAAATGAGATCTTTCCAGCCCCAGCATTTT	CASEMRSFQPQHF
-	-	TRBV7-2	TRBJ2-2	TGTGCCAGCAAGAACGGGGGAACCGGGGAGCTGTTTTTT	CASKNGGTGELFF
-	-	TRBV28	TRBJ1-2	TGTGCCAGCAGTTTACGACAGGAGACCTATGGCTACACCTTC	CASSLRQETYGYTF